These 9 T cell receptor beta chains were sequenced from one sample in a study of Ad26.COV2.S vaccination and SARS-CoV-2 variants (dated by TCRdb to about 2021). In light of the paper, this sample's treatment or condition label describes: roughly 18 received Ad26.COV2.S at low or high dose, single or two shots; about 5 received placebo; per-sample allocation not given. Repertoires of vaccine and placebo recipients were sequenced from samples collected on day 63 after the first injection. The library was produced with the immunoSEQ multiplex PCR assay. As stored in TCRdb, this immuneACCESS dataset retains in-frame rearrangements with V and J assigned. A fraction of the clones does not appear; measured against another copy, unresolved V genes explain less than half of the discrepancy, and the remainder lacks a known reason. The sample has more than 350,000 clones on record, approximately 92% of them singletons. The ten largest make up 9% to 15% of the sample.

The sequences come from peripheral blood, collected in a trial of Ad26.COV2.S vaccine versus placebo. All receptors derive from a person aged 18-65 years who received the Ad26.COV2.S COVID-19 vaccine or a placebo.

Note on this clone: At the DNA level, this CDR3 is encoded by other sequences in the same sample as well. The chain joins TRBV27 to TRBJ1-2; D unclear. There are 13 residues in the CDR3. Germline loops: CDR1 MNHEY, CDR2 SMNVEV (reference sequence). Trimming cost V 6 bases and J 0 bases, with 8 bases left between them. CDR3: CASSFGANYGYTF. The CDR3 DNA is TGTGCCAGCAGCTTTGGAGCTAACTATGGCTACACCTTC.

V usage is TRBV2 and J usage is TRBJ2-7, with 8 bases lining up with TRBD1. V shed 5 bases, J shed 5 bases, and the junction held 11 bases outside the gene matches. There are 15 residues in the CDR3. In germline, CDR1 is SNHLY, CDR2 FYNNEI. The CDR3 nucleotides are TGTGCCAGCAGTCGCACCCAGACAGGGGACCACGAGCAGTACTTC. This gives the protein CASSRTQTGDHEQYF.

This chain connects TRBV12-3 or TRBV12-4 to TRBJ2-7; no reliable D call. The CDR3 is 13 amino acids. Trimming left V 5 bases short and J 1 base short, with 9 bases between. The CDR3: CASSTTDSYEQYF. The CDR3 DNA is TGTGCCAGCAGTACGACGGATTCCTACGAGCAGTACTTC.

V usage is TRBV5-1 and J usage is TRBJ2-1, with TRBD2 matching 12 bases. Per germline, CDR1 SGHRS and CDR2 YFSETQ. V lost 5 bases and J lost 6; bases outside the gene matches: 9. This CDR3 contains 16 residues. CDR3 DNA sequence: TGCGCCAGCAGACTTGCTAGCGGGAGGGTGTCCAATGAGCAGTTCTTC. This codes for CASRLASGRVSNEQFF. Variable domain in full (rest from reference TRBV5-1 and TRBJ2-1): KAGVTQTPRYLIKTRGQQVTLSCSPISGHRSVSWYQQTPGQGLQFLFEYFSETQRNKGNFPGRFSGRQFSNSRSEMNVSTLELGDSALYLCASRLASGRVSNEQFFGPGTRLTVL.

The gene calls are TRBV25-1 and TRBJ2-7; possibly TRBD1 or TRBD2 for D (6 bases each). Trimming stripped 6 bases from V and 5 bases from J, with 23 bases between. Germline CDR1 reads MGHDK; CDR2 reads SYGVNS. This CDR3 spans 16 amino acids. The CDR3 DNA follows: TGTGCCAGCAGGGGGAACCTAGGGGGGAGTATGAACGAGCAGTACTTC. Amino acids: CASRGNLGGSMNEQYF.

This chain joins TRBV24-1 and TRBJ2-2, with D perhaps being TRBD1 or TRBD2 (5 bases each). The CDR3 length is 16 residues. V lost 3 bases and J lost 7, with 17 bases in between. From germline, CDR1 is KGHDR and CDR2 SFDVKD. CDR3 coding DNA: TGTGCCACCAGTGATATGCAAGGGGAGTTGAGCGGGGAGCTGTTTTTT. As protein: CATSDMQGELSGELFF.

The V and J genes are TRBV7-2 and TRBJ2-1; 9 nucleotides line up with TRBD1. With V trimmed by 5 bases and J by 4 bases, 6 bases remained unmatched. Per germline, CDR1 SGHTA and CDR2 FQGNSA. The CDR3 extends over 15 amino acids. CDR3 coding DNA: TGTGCCAGCAGCCTTGGGACAGGGACATACAATGAGCAGTTCTTC. This sequence encodes CASSLGTGTYNEQFF.

The chain couples TRBV25-1 to TRBJ2-1, with D possibly TRBD1 on 5 matching bases. Germline V gene sequence: CDR1 MGHDK, CDR2 SYGVNS. V was pared by 0 bases and J by 8 bases, with 17 bases between. The CDR3 spans 16 residues. The CDR3 loop reads CASSEYRSKGVDEQFF. The CDR3 nucleotides read TGTGCCAGCAGTGAATATCGCTCCAAAGGGGTGGATGAGCAGTTCTTC.

The chain has TRBV15 and TRBJ1-5; D is uncertain. CDR3 length: 14 amino acids. V gave up 1 base and J gave up 5 bases, with 9 bases separating them. Per the germline V gene, CDR1 is LNHNV and CDR2 is YYDKDF (reference sequence). The CDR3 here is CATSRVTLDQPQHF. The CDR3 bases are TGTGCCACCAGCAGAGTAACCTTGGATCAGCCCCAGCATTTT.